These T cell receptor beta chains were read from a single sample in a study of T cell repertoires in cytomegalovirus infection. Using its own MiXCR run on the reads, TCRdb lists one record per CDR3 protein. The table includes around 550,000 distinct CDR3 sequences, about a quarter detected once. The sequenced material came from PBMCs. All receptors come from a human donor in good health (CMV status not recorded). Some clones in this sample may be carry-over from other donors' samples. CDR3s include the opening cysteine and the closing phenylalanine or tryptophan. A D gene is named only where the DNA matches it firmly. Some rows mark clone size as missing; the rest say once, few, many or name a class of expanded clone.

CASSLNREHPEAFF	TGTGCCAGCAGCTTGAATCGGGAACACCCTGAAGCTTTCTTT	14	.	TRBV7-9	few	TRBJ1-1
CAISESATSGSRRDTQYF	TGTGCCATCAGTGAGTCGGCGACTAGCGGGAGTAGGAGGGATACGCAGTATTTT	18	TRBD2	TRBV10-3	.	TRBJ2-3
CASSPDRLSGGNTGELFF	TGTGCCAGCAGCCCGGATAGACTTAGCGGTGGGAACACCGGGGAGCTGTTTTTT	18	.	TRBV5-5	few	TRBJ2-2
CASKGGGAGSEAFF	TGTGCCAGTAAGGGGGGAGGCGCGGGATCTGAAGCTTTCTTT	14	.	TRBV19	.	TRBJ1-1
CASSLNGQGARGTEAFF	TGTGCCAGCAGCTTAAATGGGCAGGGGGCGAGAGGCACTGAAGCTTTCTTT	17	TRBD1	TRBV7-6	many	TRBJ1-1
CASSLKTSGSGTGELFF	TGTGCCAGCAGCTTAAAGACTAGCGGGAGTGGCACCGGGGAGCTGTTTTTT	17	TRBD2	TRBV7-2	few	TRBJ2-2
CASRAGGYTGELFF	TGTGCCAGCAGAGCGGGAGGGTACACCGGGGAGCTGTTTTTT	14	TRBD2	TRBV7-2	many	TRBJ2-2
CASNRRRGDEKLFF	TGTGCCAGTAATAGGCGGCGAGGGGATGAAAAACTGTTTTTT	14	.	TRBV19	few	TRBJ1-4
CASSYGFAESTDTQYF	TGTGCCAGCAGTTACGGGTTCGCGGAAAGCACAGATACGCAGTATTTT	16	.	TRBV6-2/TRBV6-3	.	TRBJ2-3
CASSRYRDRSYNEQFF	TGTGCCAGCAGTCGCTACAGGGATAGGTCCTACAATGAGCAGTTCTTC	16	.	TRBV6-2/TRBV6-3	.	TRBJ2-1
CASSLRRGSKETQYF	TGTGCCAGCAGCTTAAGGCGGGGGAGCAAAGAGACCCAGTACTTC	15	TRBD2	TRBV7-2	many	TRBJ2-5
CASSLSGEYTEAFF	TGCGCCAGCAGCTTGTCCGGGGAGTACACTGAAGCTTTCTTT	14	.	TRBV5-1	.	TRBJ1-1
CASSSPWKDTQYF	TGTGCCAGCAGCTCACCATGGAAAGATACGCAGTATTTT	13	.	TRBV7-8	few	TRBJ2-3
CASRSTPGLAEWVRNNEQFF	TGTGCCAGCAGATCAACGCCCGGACTAGCGGAATGGGTACGGAACAATGAGCAGTTCTTC	20	TRBD2	TRBV7-6	many	TRBJ2-1
CASRASGGRPGGNEQFF	TGTGCCAGTAGGGCTAGCGGAGGCCGCCCGGGGGGCAATGAGCAGTTCTTC	17	TRBD2	TRBV19	.	TRBJ2-1
CASSLQGGDNEQFF	TGTGCCAGCAGTCTACAGGGGGGTGACAATGAGCAGTTCTTC	14	TRBD1	TRBV6-2/TRBV6-3	few	TRBJ2-1
CASSLYGYTF	TGTGCTAGCAGCTTGTATGGCTACACCTTC	10	.	TRBV7-7	few	TRBJ1-2
CASSSRGQGKQFF	TGTGCCAGCAGCTCGAGGGGACAGGGGAAGCAGTTCTTC	13	TRBD1	TRBV7-8	few	TRBJ2-1
CASSMGAQETQYF	TGTGCCAGCAGTATGGGGGCCCAAGAGACCCAGTACTTC	13	.	TRBV6-1	few	TRBJ2-5
CSVHLPGRANEQFF	TGCAGCGTTCACCTCCCCGGCAGGGCCAATGAGCAGTTCTTC	14	.	TRBV29-1	.	TRBJ2-1
CASSFKMGSQETQYF	TGTGCCAGCAGTTTCAAGATGGGGAGTCAAGAGACCCAGTACTTC	15	.	TRBV28	many	TRBJ2-5
CSEIRGGGTDTQYF	TGCAGCGAGATAAGGGGCGGTGGCACAGATACGCAGTATTTT	14	.	TRBV29-1	.	TRBJ2-3
CATSDLDRGDEQFF	TGTGCCACCAGTGATTTGGACCGGGGCGATGAGCAGTTCTTC	14	.	TRBV24-1	.	TRBJ2-1
CAWTSGQGRYGYTF	TGTGCCTGGACATCGGGACAGGGAAGGTATGGCTACACCTTC	14	TRBD1	TRBV30	.	TRBJ1-2
CASSQLTGTSVEQYF	TGCGCCAGCAGCCAACTGACCGGGACTTCCGTCGAGCAGTACTTC	15	.	TRBV4-1	.	TRBJ2-7
CASSFSGGRGDEQFF	TGTGCCAGCAGCTTTAGTGGTGGGCGGGGGGATGAGCAGTTCTTC	15	TRBD2	TRBV7-2	many	TRBJ2-1
CASSQDDGIGYTF	TGCGCCAGCAGCCAAGACGACGGGATCGGCTACACCTTC	13	.	TRBV4-3	.	TRBJ1-2
CASSPAGGARGAFF	TGTGCCAGCAGTCCAGCCGGGGGAGCTCGGGGAGCTTTCTTT	14	.	TRBV12-3/TRBV12-4	few	TRBJ1-1
CASSPTHLSSNQPQHF	TGTGCCAGCAGTCCCACCCACCTATCGAGCAATCAGCCCCAGCATTTT	16	.	TRBV6-5	.	TRBJ1-5
CASSWTGATTDTQYF	TGTGCCAGCAGCTGGACAGGGGCTACTACAGATACGCAGTATTTT	15	TRBD1	TRBV7-6	.	TRBJ2-3
CASSPEVVGDPYEQYF	TGTGCCAGCAGCCCCGAAGTCGTAGGGGACCCCTACGAGCAGTACTTC	16	.	TRBV7-2	few	TRBJ2-7
CASSLGAGELFF	TGTGCCAGCAGCTTAGGGGCCGGGGAGCTGTTTTTT	12	.	TRBV7-2	many	TRBJ2-2
CASSDHYGLAYNEQFF	TGTGCCAGCAGTGATCATTACGGACTAGCCTACAATGAGCAGTTCTTC	16	TRBD2	TRBV25-1	few	TRBJ2-1
CASSLPASLVLEQYF	TGTGCCAGCAGCTTGCCAGCCTCCTTAGTGTTGGAGCAGTACTTC	15	.	TRBV5-6	.	TRBJ2-7
CASSFRGEKLFF	TGTGCCAGCAGTTTCAGGGGGGAAAAACTGTTTTTT	12	TRBD1	TRBV27	many	TRBJ1-4
CASSQRTGGASFAGVGEAAPKAFF	TGTGCCAGCAGCCAGCGGACAGGGGGCGCGTCGTTTGCGGGTGTAGGGGAAGCGGCCCCGAAAGCTTTCTTT	24	TRBD1	TRBV7-8	many	TRBJ1-1
CASSPKWDLYNEQFF	TGTGCCAGCAGCCCAAAATGGGACCTTTACAATGAGCAGTTCTTC	15	.	TRBV7-9	few	TRBJ2-1
CSVGDAWEDTIYF	TGCAGCGTAGGGGACGCCTGGGAAGACACCATATATTTT	13	.	TRBV29-1	.	TRBJ1-3
CASSLRSTGQGISGANVLTF	TGTGCCAGCAGCTTAAGGAGTACGGGACAGGGGATCTCTGGGGCCAACGTCCTGACTTTC	20	TRBD1	TRBV7-9	few	TRBJ2-6
CASWDRDQPQHF	TGTGCCAGCTGGGACAGGGATCAGCCCCAGCATTTT	12	TRBD1	TRBV2	.	TRBJ1-5
CASSLSRSYEQYF	TGTGCCAGCAGTCTTAGCAGGTCCTACGAGCAGTACTTC	13	.	TRBV11-2	many	TRBJ2-7
CASAFIDREETQYF	TGTGCCAGCGCTTTTATTGACAGAGAAGAGACCCAGTACTTC	14	.	TRBV28	.	TRBJ2-5
CASSPGVVPTAEAFF	TGTGCCAGCAGCCCTGGAGTAGTGCCGACGGCGGAAGCTTTCTTT	15	.	TRBV7-2	many	TRBJ1-1
CASSPLVPRLARYSTDTQYF	TGTGCCAGCAGCCCCCTCGTGCCAAGACTAGCGAGATACTCCACAGATACGCAGTATTTT	20	TRBD2	TRBV7-9	many	TRBJ2-3
CASRYDTPGTDTQYF	TGTGCCAGCAGATACGATACCCCAGGGACAGATACGCAGTATTTT	15	.	TRBV6-6	few	TRBJ2-3
CASSYLGLAYNEQFF	TGTGCCAGCAGTTACCTAGGACTAGCGTACAATGAGCAGTTCTTC	15	TRBD2	TRBV6-2/TRBV6-3	.	TRBJ2-1
CASSLRTVGYTF	TGTGCCAGTAGTTTAAGGACGGTTGGCTACACCTTC	12	.	TRBV19	.	TRBJ1-2
CASSYRAGRNHNEQFF	TGTGCCAGCAGTTACCGGGCGGGGCGGAATCACAATGAGCAGTTCTTC	16	.	TRBV6-8	.	TRBJ2-1
CSVEGLAEGSYNEQFF	TGCAGCGTTGAAGGGCTAGCGGAGGGCTCCTACAATGAGCAGTTCTTC	16	TRBD2	TRBV29-1	.	TRBJ2-1
CASSLGSQGSEKLFF	TGTGCCAGCAGCTTAGGATCCCAGGGTAGCGAAAAACTGTTTTTT	15	.	TRBV7-8	many	TRBJ1-4
CASSSGRTRYNEQFF	TGTGCCAGCAGCTCGGGACGAACCAGATACAATGAGCAGTTCTTC	15	.	TRBV7-6	many	TRBJ2-1